This TCR beta chain was sequenced for a study of shared clonotypes between healthy human individuals. General study results and limits: Four donors shared approximately 5% of their naive CD4 clonotypes.

The repertoire was sequenced with immunoSEQ multiplex PCR; TCRdb's copy has only in-frame clones and lacks some. The sample lists approximately 810,000 clones, around 92% occurring once. The germline V gene has CDR1 SGHAT and CDR2 FQNNGV. V shed 5 bases and J shed 3 bases, with 16 bases lying between them. The CDR3 is 16 residues long. Details on this clone: Antigen specificity is unknown.

Terminally differentiated effector memory CD45RA+ cells were excluded by CCR7 positive selection of CD45RO-negative cells. The chain recombines TRBV11-2 with TRBJ2-2; perhaps TRBD2 as D (6 bases). Sequencing was done on a sample of naive CD8+ T cells sorted from blood. This receptor was identified in a young man in good health. The CDR3 loop reads CASSESPGDHTGELFF. The CDR3, as DNA: TGTGCCAGCAGCGAATCACCGGGAGATCACACCGGGGAGCTGTTTTTT.